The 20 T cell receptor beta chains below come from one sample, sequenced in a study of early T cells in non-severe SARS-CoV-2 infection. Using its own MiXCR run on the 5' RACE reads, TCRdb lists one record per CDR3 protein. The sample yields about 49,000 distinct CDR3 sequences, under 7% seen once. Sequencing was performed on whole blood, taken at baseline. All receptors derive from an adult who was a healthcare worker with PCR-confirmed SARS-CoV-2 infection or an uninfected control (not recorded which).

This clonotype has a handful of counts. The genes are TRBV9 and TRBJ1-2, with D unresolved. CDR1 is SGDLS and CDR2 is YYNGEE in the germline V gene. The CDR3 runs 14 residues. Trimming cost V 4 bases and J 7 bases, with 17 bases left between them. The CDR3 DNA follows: TGTGCCAGCAGCCTATCACAGCTTGTTGGTGGCTACACCTTC. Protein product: CASSLSQLVGGYTF. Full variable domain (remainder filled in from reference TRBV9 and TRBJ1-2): DSGVTQTPKHLITATGQRVTLRCSPRSGDLSVYWYQQSLDQGLQFLIQYYNGEERAKGNILERFSAQQFPDLHSELNLSSLELGDSALYFCASSLSQLVGGYTFGSGTRLTVV.

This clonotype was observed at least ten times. This CDR3 is CASSLGSTIGADTQYF. CDR3 coding DNA: TGTGCCAGCAGTTTAGGGTCTACCATAGGGGCAGATACGCAGTATTTT. The chain carries TRBV12-3 or TRBV12-4 and TRBJ2-3, with D perhaps TRBD1 (5 bases). V was pared by 1 base and J by 4 bases, with 15 bases between. The CDR3 length is 16 residues.

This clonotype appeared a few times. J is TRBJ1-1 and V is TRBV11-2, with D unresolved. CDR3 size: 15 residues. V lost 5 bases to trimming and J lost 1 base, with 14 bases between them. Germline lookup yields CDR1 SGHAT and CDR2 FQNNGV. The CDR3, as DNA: TGTGCCAGCAGCCCAGATGGCAGGACGAACACTGAAGCTTTCTTT. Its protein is CASSPDGRTNTEAFF.

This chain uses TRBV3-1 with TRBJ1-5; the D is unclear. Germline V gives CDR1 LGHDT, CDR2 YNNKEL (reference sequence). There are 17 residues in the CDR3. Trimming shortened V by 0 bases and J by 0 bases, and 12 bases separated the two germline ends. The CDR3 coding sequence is TGTGCCAGCAGCCAAGATCGCTCAGGTTATAGCAATCAGCCCCAGCATTTT. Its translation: CASSQDRSGYSNQPQHF.

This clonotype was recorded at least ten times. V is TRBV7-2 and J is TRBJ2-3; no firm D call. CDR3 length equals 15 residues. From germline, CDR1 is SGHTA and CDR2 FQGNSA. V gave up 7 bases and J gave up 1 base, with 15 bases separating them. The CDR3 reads CASIQALGRTDTQYF. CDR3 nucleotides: TGTGCCAGCATCCAAGCGTTGGGTCGCACAGATACGCAGTATTTT.

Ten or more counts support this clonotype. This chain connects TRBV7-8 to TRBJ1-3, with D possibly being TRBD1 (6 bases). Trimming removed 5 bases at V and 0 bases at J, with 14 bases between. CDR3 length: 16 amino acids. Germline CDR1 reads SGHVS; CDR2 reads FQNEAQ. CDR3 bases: TGTGCCAGCAGCCTCACAGGGTTAAACTCTGGAAACACCATATATTTT. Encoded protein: CASSLTGLNSGNTIYF.

The CDR3 coding sequence is TGTGCCAGCGGTTCTCGACGAGCGGGCTACAATGAGCAGTTCTTC. Translated: CASGSRRAGYNEQFF. This chain links TRBV2 with TRBJ2-1; maybe TRBD2 (6 bases). Germline V gene sequence: CDR1 SNHLY, CDR2 FYNNEI. This CDR3 is built from 15 residues. Trimming removed 8 bases at V and 3 bases at J, with 17 bases between.

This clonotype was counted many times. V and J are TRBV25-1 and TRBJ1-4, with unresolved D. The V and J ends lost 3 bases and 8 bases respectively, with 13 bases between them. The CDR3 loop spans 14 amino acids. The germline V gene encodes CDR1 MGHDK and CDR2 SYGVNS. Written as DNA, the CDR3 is TGTGCCAGCAGTGACGACGGTGCCTGGGAAAAACTGTTTTTT. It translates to CASSDDGAWEKLFF. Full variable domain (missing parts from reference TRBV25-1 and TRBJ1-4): EADIYQTPRYLVIGTGKKITLECSQTMGHDKMYWYQQDPGMELHLIHYSYGVNSTEKGDLSSESTVSRIRTEHFPLTLESARPSHTSQYLCASSDDGAWEKLFFGSGTQLSVL.

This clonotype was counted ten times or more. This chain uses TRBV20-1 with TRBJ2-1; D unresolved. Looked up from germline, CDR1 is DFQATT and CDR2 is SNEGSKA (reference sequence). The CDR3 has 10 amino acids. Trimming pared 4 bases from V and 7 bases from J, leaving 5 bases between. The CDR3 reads CSATWNEQFF. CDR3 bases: TGCAGTGCTACCTGGAATGAGCAGTTCTTC.

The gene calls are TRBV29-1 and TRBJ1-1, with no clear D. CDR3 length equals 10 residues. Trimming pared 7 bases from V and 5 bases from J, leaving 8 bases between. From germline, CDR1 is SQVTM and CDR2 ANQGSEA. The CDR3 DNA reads TGCAGCGGCGTGTCGACTGAAGCTTTCTTT. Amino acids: CSGVSTEAFF.

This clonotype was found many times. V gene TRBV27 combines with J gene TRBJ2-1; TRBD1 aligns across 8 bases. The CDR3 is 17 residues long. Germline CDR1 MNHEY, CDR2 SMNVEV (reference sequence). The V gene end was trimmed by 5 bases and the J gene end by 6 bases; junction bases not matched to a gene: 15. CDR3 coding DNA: TGTGCCAGCAGTGTTCGACAGGGGCCCTCTTGGGGCAATGAGCAGTTCTTC. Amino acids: CASSVRQGPSWGNEQFF.

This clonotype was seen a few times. The CDR3 DNA is TGTGCCAGCAGTCTGCGTCCCGGGACAGGGTCGGCGGCGAATGAGCAGTTCTTC. Its translation: CASSLRPGTGSAANEQFF. The chain uses TRBV6-6 and TRBJ2-1; 9 bases line up with TRBD1. From germline, CDR1 is MNHNY and CDR2 SVGAGI (reference sequence). Unmatched junction bases numbered 18, after V lost 5 bases and J lost 7 bases. The CDR3 extends over 18 amino acids.

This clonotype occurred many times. CDR3 sequence: CASIDRGLGNEQFF. The CDR3 DNA sequence: TGTGCCAGCATCGATCGGGGCCTGGGGAATGAGCAGTTCTTC. The chain is built from TRBV25-1 and TRBJ2-1, with D perhaps matching TRBD1 or TRBD2 (5 bases each). The V end was cut by 7 bases, the J end by 7 bases, with 17 bases between. This CDR3 is 14 amino acids long. Germline-derived CDR1 and CDR2 are MGHDK and SYGVNS.

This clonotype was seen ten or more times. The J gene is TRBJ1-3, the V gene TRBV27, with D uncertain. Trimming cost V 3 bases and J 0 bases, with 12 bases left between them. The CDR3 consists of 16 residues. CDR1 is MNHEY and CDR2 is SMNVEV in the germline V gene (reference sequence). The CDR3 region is CASSLNSRPSGNTIYF. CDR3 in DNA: TGTGCCAGCAGTTTGAACAGTCGCCCCTCTGGAAACACCATATATTTT.

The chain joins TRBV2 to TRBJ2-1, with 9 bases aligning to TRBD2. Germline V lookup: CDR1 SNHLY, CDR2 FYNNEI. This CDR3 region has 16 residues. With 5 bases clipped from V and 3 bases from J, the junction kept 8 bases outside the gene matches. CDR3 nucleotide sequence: TGTGCCAGCAGTAAAGGGAGCGGGGGGAGCTACAATGAGCAGTTCTTC. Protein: CASSKGSGGSYNEQFF. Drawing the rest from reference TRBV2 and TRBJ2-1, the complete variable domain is EPEVTQTPSHQVTQMGQEVILRCVPISNHLYFYWYRQILGQKVEFLVSFYNNEISEKSEIFDDQFSVERPDGSNFTLKIRSTKLEDSAMYFCASSKGSGGSYNEQFFGPGTRLTVL.

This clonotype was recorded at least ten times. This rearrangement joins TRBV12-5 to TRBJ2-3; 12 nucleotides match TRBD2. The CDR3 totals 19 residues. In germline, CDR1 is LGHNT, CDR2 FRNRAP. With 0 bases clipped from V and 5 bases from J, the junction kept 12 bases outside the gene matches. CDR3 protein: CASGLVLGLAGGPKDTQYF. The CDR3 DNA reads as TGTGCTAGTGGTTTGGTACTCGGGCTAGCGGGGGGGCCCAAAGATACGCAGTATTTT.

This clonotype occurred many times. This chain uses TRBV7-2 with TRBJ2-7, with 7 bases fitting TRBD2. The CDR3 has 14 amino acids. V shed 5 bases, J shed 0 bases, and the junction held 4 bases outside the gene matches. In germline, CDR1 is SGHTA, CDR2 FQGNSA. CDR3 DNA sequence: TGTGCCAGCAGCCTGGGAGGGATCTCCTACGAGCAGTACTTC. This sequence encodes CASSLGGISYEQYF.

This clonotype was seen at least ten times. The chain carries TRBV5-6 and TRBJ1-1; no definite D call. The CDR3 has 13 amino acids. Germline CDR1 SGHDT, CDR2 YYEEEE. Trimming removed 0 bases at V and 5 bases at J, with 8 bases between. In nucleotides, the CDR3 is TGTGCCAGCAGCTTGGTGTCCTCGACTGAAGCTTTCTTT. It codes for CASSLVSSTEAFF.

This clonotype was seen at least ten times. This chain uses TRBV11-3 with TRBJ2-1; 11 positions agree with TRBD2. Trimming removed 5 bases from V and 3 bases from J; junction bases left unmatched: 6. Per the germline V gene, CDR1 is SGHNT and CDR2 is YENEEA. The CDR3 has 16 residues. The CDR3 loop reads CASSVRTSGGYNEQFF. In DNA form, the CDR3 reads TGTGCCAGCAGCGTAAGAACTAGCGGGGGCTACAATGAGCAGTTCTTC.

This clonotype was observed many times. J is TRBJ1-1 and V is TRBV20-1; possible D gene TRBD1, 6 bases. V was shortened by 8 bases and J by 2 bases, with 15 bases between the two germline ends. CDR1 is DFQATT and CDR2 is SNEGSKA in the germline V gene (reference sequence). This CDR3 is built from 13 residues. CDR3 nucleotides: TGCAGTCCCACACAGGGTCTCAACACTGAAGCTTTCTTT. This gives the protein CSPTQGLNTEAFF.